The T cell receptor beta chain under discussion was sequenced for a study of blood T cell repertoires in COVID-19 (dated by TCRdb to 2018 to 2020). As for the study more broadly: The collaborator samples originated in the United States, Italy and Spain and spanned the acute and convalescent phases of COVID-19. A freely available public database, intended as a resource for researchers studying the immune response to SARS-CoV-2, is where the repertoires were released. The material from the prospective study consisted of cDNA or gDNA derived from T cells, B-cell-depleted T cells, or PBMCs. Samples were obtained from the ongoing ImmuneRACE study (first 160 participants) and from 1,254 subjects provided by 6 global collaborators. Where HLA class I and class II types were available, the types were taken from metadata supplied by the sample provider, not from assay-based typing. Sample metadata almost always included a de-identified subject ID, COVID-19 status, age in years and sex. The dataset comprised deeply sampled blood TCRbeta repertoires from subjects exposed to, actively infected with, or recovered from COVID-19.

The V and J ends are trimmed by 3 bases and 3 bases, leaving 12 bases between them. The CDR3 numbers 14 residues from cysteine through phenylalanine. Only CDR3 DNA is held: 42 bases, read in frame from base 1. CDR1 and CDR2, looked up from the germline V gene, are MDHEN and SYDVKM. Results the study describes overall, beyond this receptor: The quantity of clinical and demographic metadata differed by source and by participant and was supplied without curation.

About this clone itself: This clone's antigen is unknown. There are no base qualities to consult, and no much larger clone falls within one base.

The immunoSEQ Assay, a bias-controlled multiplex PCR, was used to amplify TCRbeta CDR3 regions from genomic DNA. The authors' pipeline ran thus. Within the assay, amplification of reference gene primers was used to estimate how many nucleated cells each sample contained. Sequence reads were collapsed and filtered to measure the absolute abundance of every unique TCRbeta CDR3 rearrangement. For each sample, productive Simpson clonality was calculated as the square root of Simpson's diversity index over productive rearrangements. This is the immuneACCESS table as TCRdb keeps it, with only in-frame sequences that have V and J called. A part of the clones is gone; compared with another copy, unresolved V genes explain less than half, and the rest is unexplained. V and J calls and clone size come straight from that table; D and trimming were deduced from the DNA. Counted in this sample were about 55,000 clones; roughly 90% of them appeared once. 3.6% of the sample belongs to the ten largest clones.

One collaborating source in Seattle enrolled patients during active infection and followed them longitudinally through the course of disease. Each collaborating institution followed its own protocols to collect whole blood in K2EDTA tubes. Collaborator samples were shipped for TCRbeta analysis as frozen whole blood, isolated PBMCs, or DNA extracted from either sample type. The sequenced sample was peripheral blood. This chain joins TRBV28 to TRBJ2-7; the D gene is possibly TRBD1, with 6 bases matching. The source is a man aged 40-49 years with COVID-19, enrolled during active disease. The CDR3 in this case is CASSFQDRGYEQYF. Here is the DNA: TGTGCCAGCAGTTTCCAGGACAGAGGCTACGAGCAGTACTTC.